Shown below are 30 T cell receptor beta chains from a single sample sequenced in a study of post-analysis software for immune sequencing data (dated by TCRdb to about 2015). Library preparation used PCR. Data came from an Illumina HiSeq 2500. To reduce PCR and sequencing biases, unique molecular identifiers were incorporated into the TCR beta cDNA libraries. TCRdb reran the public reads through fastp at Q25 and MiXCR, keeping productive beta chains. Merged by CDR3 protein, the rows form single entries marked with the most common genes and DNA. This sample has about 560,000 distinct CDR3 sequences in its table, and around 44% of those were observed once. About 1.8% of the sample lies in the top ten. No antigen has been assigned to these receptors. General findings and caveats noted by the study authors: Roughly 5 TRBV segments, including TRBV5-6, TRBV5-1 and TRBV20-1, were significantly more frequent in patients than controls.

What was sequenced was blood. The receptor set was obtained from a girl under 18 with multiple sclerosis.

This clonotype was observed a single time. The chain uses TRBV20-1 and TRBJ1-1; D not resolved. Germline lookup yields CDR1 DFQATT and CDR2 SNEGSKA (reference sequence). The CDR3 has 14 amino acids. Trimming removed 0 bases from V and 4 bases from J, with 12 bases in between. CDR3 sequence: CSARDRETSTEAFF. The DNA for the CDR3 is TGCAGTGCTAGAGACCGGGAAACGTCCACTGAAGCTTTCTTT.

The chain has TRBV5-1 and TRBJ2-7; 14 bases match TRBD2. The CDR3 consists of 14 residues. Germline CDR1 and CDR2: SGHRS and YFSETQ. With 5 bases clipped from V and 7 bases from J, the junction kept 5 bases outside the gene matches. DNA for the CDR3: TGCGCCAGCAGGTCGGGACTAGCGGGAGAAGAGCAGTACTTC. This translates into CASRSGLAGEEQYF.

This rearrangement joins TRBV20-1 to TRBJ2-1; a weak D match, TRBD2 (5 bases). Germline assignment: CDR1 DFQATT and CDR2 SNEGSKA (reference sequence). CDR3 length equals 17 residues. V shed 0 bases and J shed 4 bases, with 19 bases lying between them. CDR3 bases: TGCAGTGCTAGAGATACCGCTAGCCTTTTACAATACAATGAGCAGTTCTTC. It specifies CSARDTASLLQYNEQFF.

The J gene is TRBJ1-1, the V gene TRBV4-1; D not resolved. Looked up from germline, CDR1 is MGHRA and CDR2 is YSYEKL. Between the trimmed V and J ends, which lost 3 bases and 2 bases, there was a span of 7 bases. The CDR3 contains 13 residues. CDR3 protein: CASSHTINTEAFF. DNA of the CDR3: TGCGCCAGCAGCCACACAATAAACACTGAAGCTTTCTTT.

This sequence joins TRBV7-2 and TRBJ2-7; D is ambiguous. V was clipped by 6 bases and J by 4 bases, with 10 bases between them. Germline assignment: CDR1 SGHTA and CDR2 FQGNSA. The CDR3 length is 12 residues. In DNA form, the CDR3 reads TGTGCCAGCAGATCGGACGGGTACGAGCAGTACTTC. It encodes CASRSDGYEQYF.

The rearrangement uses TRBV7-2 and TRBJ1-2, with D maybe TRBD1 (5 bases). Germline lookup yields CDR1 SGHTA and CDR2 FQGNSA. The CDR3 sequence is 14 residues long. The V and J ends lost 2 bases and 8 bases respectively, with 15 bases between them. The CDR3 loop is CASSLRGRPSGYTF. DNA for the CDR3: TGTGCCAGCAGCTTAAGGGGCCGCCCTTCGGGCTACACCTTC.

The CDR3 is CATRDRGTRYTF. CDR3 nucleotide sequence: TGTGCCACCAGGGACCGCGGCACGCGGTACACCTTC. The rearrangement joins TRBV24-1 to TRBJ1-2; D remains unclear. CDR3 length: 12 residues. Trimming stripped 7 bases from V and 11 bases from J, with 16 bases between. From germline, CDR1 is KGHDR and CDR2 SFDVKD.

This clonotype was counted a few times. This chain connects TRBV6-6 to TRBJ2-1; D unclear. V was cut by 7 bases and J by 0 bases, with 13 bases left in between. Per germline, CDR1 MNHNY and CDR2 SVGAGI (reference sequence). This CDR3 spans 15 amino acids. CDR3 protein: CASIIEVGSYNEQFF. CDR3 DNA: TGTGCCAGCATCATCGAGGTGGGCTCCTACAATGAGCAGTTCTTC.

The rearrangement links TRBV29-1 to TRBJ2-1; D is possibly TRBD1 (6 bases). The CDR3 covers 13 residues. The V and J ends lost 4 bases and 4 bases respectively, with 11 bases between them. CDR1 SQVTM and CDR2 ANQGSEA come from the germline V gene. The CDR3 DNA sequence: TGCAGCGTTGTTCGAAGGGGGTACAATGAGCAGTTCTTC. The encoded protein is CSVVRRGYNEQFF.

The chain joins TRBV5-4 to TRBJ2-3; D is unclear. There are 13 residues in the CDR3. V shed 4 bases and J shed 0 bases, with 6 bases lying between them. The V gene's germline CDR1 is SGHNT and CDR2 YYREEE (reference sequence). CDR3 coding DNA: TGTGCCAGCAGCAAAGACAGCACAGATACGCAGTATTTT. It codes for CASSKDSTDTQYF.

This clonotype was observed at least ten times. V is TRBV5-6 and J is TRBJ2-1; D possibly matches TRBD1 or TRBD2 (5 bases each). Between the trimmed V and J ends, which lost 2 bases and 3 bases, there was a span of 12 bases. Germline CDR1 reads SGHDT; CDR2 reads YYEEEE. The CDR3 has 15 residues. This CDR3 is CASSFRDGFYNEQFF. The CDR3 DNA sequence: TGTGCCAGCAGCTTCCGGGACGGATTCTACAATGAGCAGTTCTTC.

This clonotype has more than one count but fewer than ten. The chain combines TRBV5-1 with TRBJ2-3, with 9 positions matching TRBD1. Per the germline V gene, CDR1 is SGHRS and CDR2 is YFSETQ. There are 15 residues in the CDR3. After removal of 2 bases from V and 3 bases from J, the junction contained 4 bases not matched to a gene. This CDR3 reads CASSFWDRETDTQYF. CDR3 DNA: TGCGCCAGCAGCTTTTGGGACAGGGAAACAGATACGCAGTATTTT.

This clonotype was counted many times. The chain uses TRBV29-1 and TRBJ2-1; D gene ambiguous. Germline V lookup: CDR1 SQVTM, CDR2 ANQGSEA. Trimming took 7 bases from V and 4 from J, leaving 8 bases between them. The CDR3 contains 11 residues. CDR3 nucleotides: TGCAGCGCCGGACCTTACAATGAGCAGTTCTTC. The encoded protein is CSAGPYNEQFF.

In its sample, this clonotype was seen many times. The rearrangement links TRBV20-1 to TRBJ2-1, with TRBD2 identical over 9 bases. The CDR3 contains 14 residues. The germline gives CDR1 DFQATT, CDR2 SNEGSKA (reference sequence). Trimming removed 5 bases from V and 3 bases from J; junction bases left unmatched: 5. DNA of the CDR3: TGCAGTGCTGAGCGGGGGGCGGACTACAATGAGCAGTTCTTC. Protein sequence: CSAERGADYNEQFF.

J is TRBJ2-7 and V is TRBV6-5, with 7 bases identical to TRBD1. This CDR3 comprises 12 residues. CDR1 MNHEY and CDR2 SVGAGI come from the germline V gene. J lost 4 bases, V lost 5 bases, and 2 bases had no gene match. The CDR3 nucleotides read TGTGCCAGCAGTGACAGGGAGTACGAGCAGTACTTC. Amino acids: CASSDREYEQYF.

The genes are TRBV7-2 and TRBJ1-2, with D tentatively TRBD1 (6 bases). CDR3 size: 15 residues. CDR1 and CDR2 from the germline V gene are SGHTA and FQGNSA. V was shortened by 2 bases and J by 7 bases, with 17 bases between the two germline ends. The CDR3 region has the DNA TGTGCCAGCAGCTTAATGGCTTGGGGGCAGAGTGGCTACACCTTC. Encoded protein: CASSLMAWGQSGYTF.

V usage is TRBV12-3 or TRBV12-4 and J usage is TRBJ2-3, with TRBD2 identical over 7 bases. The CDR3 covers 15 residues. V was pared by 4 bases and J by 1 base, with 5 bases of the junction left unmatched. The CDR3 here is CASSSWRERTDTQYF. The CDR3 nucleotides are TGTGCCAGCAGTTCTTGGCGGGAGCGCACAGATACGCAGTATTTT.

V gene TRBV29-1 combines with J gene TRBJ2-3; 9 nucleotides line up with TRBD2. The V segment lost 4 bases and the J segment 4 bases; nucleotides outside the gene matches: 15. The CDR3 runs to 17 residues. The germline CDR1 and CDR2 sequences are SQVTM and ANQGSEA. CDR3 nucleotide sequence: TGCAGCGTTGGGACCCCCAAGGGTAGCGGGAGTGCAGATACGCAGTATTTT. Translation gives CSVGTPKGSGSADTQYF.

This chain connects TRBV6-5 to TRBJ1-6; tentatively, D is TRBD1 (5 bases). The CDR3 extends over 16 amino acids. V lost 0 bases and J lost 10, with 16 bases in between. Germline values: CDR1 MNHEY, CDR2 SVGAGI. The CDR3 loop reads CASSYSGAGSGSPLHF. The CDR3 coding sequence is TGTGCCAGCAGTTACTCTGGGGCAGGGTCGGGGTCACCCCTCCACTTT.

This clonotype came up once. The chain uses TRBV6-5 and TRBJ1-1, with D perhaps matching TRBD1 (6 bases). Germline V gene sequence: CDR1 MNHEY, CDR2 SVGAGI. The CDR3 is 15 amino acids. Trimming took 2 bases from V and 0 from J, leaving 10 bases between them. The CDR3 here is CASSYGGNLNTEAFF. The CDR3 bases are TGTGCCAGCAGTTACGGGGGCAATCTGAACACTGAAGCTTTCTTT.

The table lists this clonotype with a few counts. The CDR3 DNA reads as TGCAGTGTCGCGGGGGGGGCTGACACAGATACGCAGTATTTT. It is translated as CSVAGGADTDTQYF. J is TRBJ2-3 and V is TRBV20-1; 9 positions agree with TRBD2. This CDR3 has 14 amino acids. Germline trimming cut 7 bases from V and 2 bases from J; bases unmatched to any gene: 7. Germline loops: CDR1 DFQATT, CDR2 SNEGSKA (reference sequence).

This clonotype was counted a few times. CDR3 loop: CASSRDRGEETQYF. The CDR3 DNA reads as TGTGCCAGCAGCCGGGACAGGGGGGAAGAGACCCAGTACTTC. V and J are TRBV21-1 and TRBJ2-5; the tabulated D call, TRBD1, remains unverified against the DNA. TRBV21-1 is reported as a pseudogene. The CDR3 is 14 amino acids.

The chain combines TRBV29-1 with TRBJ1-5; unclear D gene. CDR3 length: 13 amino acids. The V end was cut by 1 base, the J end by 7 bases, with 11 bases between. CDR1 is SQVTM, CDR2 ANQGSEA, per germline. The CDR3 loop is CSVEVEVSQPQHF. The CDR3 DNA follows: TGCAGCGTTGAAGTGGAAGTCAGCCAGCCCCAGCATTTT. The whole variable domain, filled in from reference TRBV29-1 and TRBJ1-5, reads SAVISQKPSRDICQRGTSLTIQCQVDSQVTMMFWYRQQPGQSLTLIATANQGSEATYESGFVIDKFPISRPNLTFSTLTVSNMSPEDSSIYLCSVEVEVSQPQHFGDGTRLSIL.

This clonotype was detected only a few times. The gene calls are TRBV6-5 and TRBJ2-5, with unresolved D. This CDR3 comprises 12 residues. The germline V and J ends were trimmed by 6 bases and 5 bases, with 10 bases remaining between them. CDR1 is MNHEY and CDR2 is SVGAGI in the germline V gene. CDR3 sequence (DNA): TGTGCCAGCAGGGGCCTAACGGAGACCCAGTACTTC. Encoded protein: CASRGLTETQYF.

J is TRBJ2-4 and V is TRBV5-1; D perhaps matches TRBD1 (6 bases). The germline CDR1 and CDR2 sequences are SGHRS and YFSETQ. The CDR3 extends over 13 amino acids. With 5 bases removed from V and 13 bases from J, the gap between germline ends came to 19 bases. CDR3 residues: CASRPGHGSKQYF. The CDR3 region has the DNA TGCGCCAGCAGGCCGGGACATGGTAGTAAGCAGTACTTC.

The chain has TRBV11-2 and TRBJ2-3; D remains unclear. CDR3 length: 16 residues. From germline, CDR1 is SGHAT and CDR2 FQNNGV. V was pared by 7 bases and J by 3 bases, with 20 bases between. The CDR3 bases are TGTGCCAGCACCCACTCGAACGGCCAAGGGACAGATACGCAGTATTTT. It translates to CASTHSNGQGTDTQYF.

This clonotype was found a few times. The gene calls are TRBV29-1 and TRBJ2-7; D remains ambiguous. This CDR3 contains 11 residues. Trimming cost V 4 bases and J 4 bases, with 8 bases left between them. CDR1 and CDR2 (germline): SQVTM, ANQGSEA. The CDR3: CSVGEWYEQYF. The CDR3 DNA is TGCAGCGTTGGTGAGTGGTACGAGCAGTACTTC.

This rearrangement joins TRBV12-3 or TRBV12-4 to TRBJ2-2; D is ambiguous. V lost 8 bases to trimming and J lost 5 bases, with 12 bases between them. This CDR3 is 13 amino acids long. CDR3 in amino acids: CASGHPVTGELFF. CDR3 DNA: TGTGCCAGCGGGCATCCGGTAACCGGGGAGCTGTTTTTT.

The chain employs TRBV6-1 and TRBJ2-3, with unresolved D. Germline V CDR1 and CDR2: MNHNS, SASEGT. The CDR3 is 14 amino acids. V dropped 4 bases and J dropped 1 base, with 9 bases sitting between them. The CDR3 spells CASSADKRTDTQYF. The CDR3 DNA is TGTGCCAGCAGTGCCGACAAACGCACAGATACGCAGTATTTT.

A remark on this clonotype: Compared with germline, one end of the junction differs, possibly owing to a read error. This chain connects TRBV9 to TRBJ1-6; 7 bases line up with TRBD1. The CDR3 has 14 amino acids. Per the germline V gene, CDR1 is SGDLS and CDR2 is YYNGEE. CDR3 residues: CASSTGQYSSPLHF. The CDR3 DNA is TGTGCCAGCAGCACGGGACAGTATAGTTCACCCCTCCACTTT.